This TCR beta chain was sequenced for a study of PD-L1 blockade in urothelial cancer. Generated by immunoSEQ multiplex PCR, the TCRdb table keeps only in-frame clones and is missing some. The top ten clones hold more than 0.85% of a sample with around 80,000 clones, about 91% of them seen once. Time point indicated: peripheral blood 6 weeks after treatment start. V was trimmed by 2 bases and J by 3 bases, leaving 14 bases between them. The CDR3 contains 15 residues. Per germline, CDR1 SGHNT and CDR2 YYREEE (reference sequence). This clonotype was sampled from a woman older than 75 with urothelial cancer. The rearrangement links TRBV5-4 to TRBJ1-1; D possibly corresponds to TRBD1 (5 bases). This sample comprised PBMCs, obtained around atezolizumab (anti-PD-L1) treatment. In nucleotides, the CDR3 is TGTGCCAGCAGCTTAAGGCAGGGTTTAGACACTGAAGCTTTCTTT. This gives the protein CASSLRQGLDTEAFF.